Below are 18 T cell receptor beta chains sequenced from a single sample in a study of cytomegalovirus exposure and HLA in healthy donors. Researchers ran the PCR with 60 Vbeta and 13 Jbeta primers. The table came from immunoSEQ multiplex PCR; TCRdb's copy has only in-frame clones and leaves some out. The sample has 150,000 to 200,000 clones, over 60% seen once. The sequencing input was PBMCs. These receptors originate from a male donor in good health and CMV-seronegative.

This chain connects TRBV28 to TRBJ1-1, with TRBD1 matching 10 bases. The length of the CDR3 is 14 residues. The V gene end was trimmed by 5 bases and the J gene end by 4 bases; junction bases not matched to a gene: 4. Germline CDR1 MDHEN, CDR2 SYDVKM. DNA of the CDR3: TGTGCCAGCAGTCCGGGACAGGGGTCCACTGAAGCTTTCTTT. This codes for CASSPGQGSTEAFF.

The chain recombines TRBV27 with TRBJ2-7; D ambiguous. Trimming removed 6 bases at V and 2 bases at J, with 17 bases between. Germline V gene sequence: CDR1 MNHEY, CDR2 SMNVEV (reference sequence). This CDR3 comprises 15 residues. CDR3 protein: CASSLTPEATYEQYF. The CDR3 nucleotides are TGTGCCAGCAGCCTAACCCCAGAGGCTACCTACGAGCAGTACTTC.

The gene calls are TRBV18 and TRBJ2-1; 8 bases are shared with TRBD2. The CDR3 runs 15 residues. CDR1 and CDR2 (germline): KGHSH, LQKENI. The V segment lost 3 bases and the J segment 8 bases; nucleotides outside the gene matches: 9. This CDR3 is CASSPGTRGEDEQFF. For the CDR3, the DNA is TGTGCCAGCTCACCGGGGACTAGGGGCGAAGATGAGCAGTTCTTC.

This sequence joins TRBV5-1 and TRBJ2-5; 11 positions match TRBD2. The germline V gene encodes CDR1 SGHRS and CDR2 YFSETQ. The CDR3 has 15 amino acids. Germline trimming cut 5 bases from V and 0 bases from J; bases unmatched to any gene: 3. CDR3 bases: TGCGCCAGCAGACTAGCGGGAGTTTACCAAGAGACCCAGTACTTC. The encoded protein is CASRLAGVYQETQYF.

The CDR3 region has the DNA TGTGCCAGCAGTCCCCCCGGGACAGGCCCTCGGATGACCCAGTACTTC. Translating it yields CASSPPGTGPRMTQYF. The genes are TRBV28 and TRBJ2-5, with 8 bases identical to TRBD1. J gave up 7 bases and V 5 bases, and 15 bases lay outside the gene matches. CDR3 size: 16 residues. Germline V gene lookup returns CDR1 MDHEN and CDR2 SYDVKM.

Only one count was recorded for this clone. The gene calls are TRBV19 and TRBJ1-1; D might be TRBD1 (5 bases). Trimming cost V 5 bases and J 7 bases, with 23 bases left between them. The CDR3 is 16 amino acids. Germline-derived CDR1 and CDR2 are LNHDA and SQIVND (reference sequence). Written as DNA, the CDR3 is TGTGCCAGTAGTCGCCGGGGGGGAACCCAGAAGGGTGAAGCTTTCTTT. Translating it yields CASSRRGGTQKGEAFF. The variable domain in full, completed from reference TRBV19 and TRBJ1-1, reads DGGITQSPKYLFRKEGQNVTLSCEQNLNHDAMYWYRQDPGQGLRLIYYSQIVNDFQKGDIAEGYSVSREKKESFPLTVTSAQKNPTAFYLCASSRRGGTQKGEAFFGQGTRLTVV.

The chain uses TRBV7-9 and TRBJ1-1; 8 bases agree with TRBD1. V shed 5 bases and J 7 bases; nucleotides not matched to a gene: 12. The CDR3 extends over 15 amino acids. Germline V gene sequence: CDR1 SEHNR, CDR2 FQNEAQ (reference sequence). The CDR3 spells CASSPTYRGQDEAFF. The CDR3 region has the DNA TGTGCCAGCAGCCCGACCTACAGGGGACAGGATGAAGCTTTCTTT.

The CDR3 protein is CASSSGLAGFTDTQYF. The CDR3 DNA reads TGTGCCAGCAGTTCCGGACTAGCGGGATTCACAGATACGCAGTATTTT. The chain carries TRBV28 and TRBJ2-3; 12 nucleotides line up with TRBD2. With V trimmed by 4 bases and J by 2 bases, 4 bases remained unmatched. Germline V gene sequence: CDR1 MDHEN, CDR2 SYDVKM. CDR3 size: 16 residues.

This chain joins TRBV4-1 and TRBJ1-2; D perhaps matches TRBD1 (5 bases). The V gene lost 0 bases and the J gene lost 3 bases, with 14 bases spanning the gap. CDR1 and CDR2 (germline): MGHRA, YSYEKL. The CDR3 is 16 amino acids. CDR3 coding DNA: TGCGCCAGCAGCCAAGATCAACAGGACCCTTACTATGGCTACACCTTC. Protein: CASSQDQQDPYYGYTF.

The V and J genes are TRBV25-1 and TRBJ1-5; D is unresolved. The germline gives CDR1 MGHDK, CDR2 SYGVNS. V lost 5 bases and J 4 bases, leaving 9 bases between the germline ends. This CDR3 has 13 amino acids. The CDR3 reads CASSTSLNQPQHF. CDR3 DNA: TGTGCCAGCAGTACTAGCCTTAATCAGCCCCAGCATTTT.

This clone was counted between two and nine times. V gene TRBV18 combines with J gene TRBJ1-5; D might be TRBD1 (5 bases). Germline V gene data show CDR1 as KGHSH and CDR2 as LQKENI. The CDR3 is 16 amino acids. Trimming cost V 1 base and J 1 base, with 11 bases left between them. CDR3 sequence (DNA): TGTGCCAGCTCACCACAGGGGTCGGAGAGCAATCAGCCCCAGCATTTT. It translates to CASSPQGSESNQPQHF. Together with reference TRBV18 and TRBJ1-5, the CDR3 gives the full variable domain: NAGVMQNPRHLVRRRGQEARLRCSPMKGHSHVYWYRQLPEEGLKFMVYLQKENIIDESGMPKERFSAEFPKEGPSILRIQQVVRGDSAAYFCASSPQGSESNQPQHFGDGTRLSIL.

This clone was detected only a few times. CDR3 nucleotide sequence: TGTGCCACCAGCAGAGATCAGAATAGCGGGAGTTTTTACAATGAGCAGTTCTTC. This sequence encodes CATSRDQNSGSFYNEQFF. The V gene is TRBV15, the J gene TRBJ2-1; TRBD2 matches at 9 bases. Unmatched junction bases numbered 10, after V lost 0 bases and J lost 4 bases. This CDR3 has 18 amino acids. CDR1 is LNHNV, CDR2 YYDKDF, per germline (reference sequence).

This sequence joins TRBV2 and TRBJ2-7, with D possibly TRBD1 on 6 matching bases. The ends were cut back, 7 bases at V and 3 bases at J, with 13 bases in the middle. Germline V CDR1 and CDR2: SNHLY, FYNNEI. The CDR3 has 13 amino acids. The CDR3: CASTADRYYEQYF. The CDR3 DNA sequence: TGTGCCAGCACCGCGGACAGATACTACGAGCAGTACTTC.

The chain combines TRBV18 with TRBJ2-7, with D perhaps TRBD1 (6 bases). Germline V gene lookup returns CDR1 KGHSH and CDR2 LQKENI. The CDR3 has 14 amino acids. V lost 2 bases and J lost 3, with 11 bases in between. CDR3 bases: TGTGCCAGCTCACCAGCCCGGGACAACTACGAGCAGTACTTC. Its translation: CASSPARDNYEQYF.

This clone was seen more than once but under ten times. The chain combines TRBV9 with TRBJ2-3; TRBD2 is a possible D gene (5 bases). Trimming took off 4 bases at V and 2 bases at J, with 14 bases between the two ends. The CDR3 totals 15 residues. Germline V gene data show CDR1 as SGDLS and CDR2 as YYNGEE. The CDR3 loop is CASSPRSGPTDTQYF. In nucleotides, the CDR3 is TGTGCCAGCAGCCCCCGGAGCGGACCCACAGATACGCAGTATTTT.

This clone has just a few counts. The chain carries TRBV7-2 and TRBJ2-5; D is unclear. CDR1 is SGHTA and CDR2 is FQGNSA in the germline V gene. Trimming stripped 4 bases from V and 5 bases from J, with 5 bases between. There are 11 residues in the CDR3. This CDR3 reads CASSSAETQYF. The CDR3 DNA follows: TGTGCCAGCAGCTCCGCGGAGACCCAGTACTTC.

This clone was seen a handful of times. The genes are TRBV5-1 and TRBJ1-3, with D hard to call. Per the germline V gene, CDR1 is SGHRS and CDR2 is YFSETQ. The CDR3 contains 13 residues. Trimming stripped 5 bases from V and 4 bases from J, with 10 bases between. CDR3 loop: CASSLDSGNTIYF. CDR3 coding DNA: TGCGCCAGCAGTTTAGACTCCGGAAACACCATATATTTT. Using reference TRBV5-1 and TRBJ1-3 for the parts outside the CDR3, the full variable domain is KAGVTQTPRYLIKTRGQQVTLSCSPISGHRSVSWYQQTPGQGLQFLFEYFSETQRNKGNFPGRFSGRQFSNSRSEMNVSTLELGDSALYLCASSLDSGNTIYFGEGSWLTVV.

The rearrangement uses TRBV6-1 and TRBJ1-4; D remains ambiguous. V lost 8 bases and J lost 6, with 19 bases in between. There are 15 residues in the CDR3. The V gene's germline CDR1 is MNHNS and CDR2 SASEGT. The DNA of the CDR3 is TGTGCCAGCCTCACACGGCGGCGACTCGATGAAAAACTGTTTTTT. As protein: CASLTRRRLDEKLFF.